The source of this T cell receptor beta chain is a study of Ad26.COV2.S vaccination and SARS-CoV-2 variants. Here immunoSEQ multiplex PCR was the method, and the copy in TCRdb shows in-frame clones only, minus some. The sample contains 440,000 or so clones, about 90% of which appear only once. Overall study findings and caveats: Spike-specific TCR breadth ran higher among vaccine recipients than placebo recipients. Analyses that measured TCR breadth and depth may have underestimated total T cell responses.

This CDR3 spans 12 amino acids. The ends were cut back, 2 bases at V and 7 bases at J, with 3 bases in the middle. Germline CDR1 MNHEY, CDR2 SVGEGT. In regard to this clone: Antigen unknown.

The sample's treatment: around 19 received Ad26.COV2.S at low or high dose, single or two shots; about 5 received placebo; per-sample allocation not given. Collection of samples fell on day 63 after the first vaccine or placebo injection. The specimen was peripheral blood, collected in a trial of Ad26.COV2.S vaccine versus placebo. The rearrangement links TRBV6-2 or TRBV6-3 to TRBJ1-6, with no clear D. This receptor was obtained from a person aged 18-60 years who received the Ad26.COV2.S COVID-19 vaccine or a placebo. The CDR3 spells CASSYRNSPLHF. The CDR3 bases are TGTGCCAGCAGTTACAGGAATTCACCCCTCCACTTT.